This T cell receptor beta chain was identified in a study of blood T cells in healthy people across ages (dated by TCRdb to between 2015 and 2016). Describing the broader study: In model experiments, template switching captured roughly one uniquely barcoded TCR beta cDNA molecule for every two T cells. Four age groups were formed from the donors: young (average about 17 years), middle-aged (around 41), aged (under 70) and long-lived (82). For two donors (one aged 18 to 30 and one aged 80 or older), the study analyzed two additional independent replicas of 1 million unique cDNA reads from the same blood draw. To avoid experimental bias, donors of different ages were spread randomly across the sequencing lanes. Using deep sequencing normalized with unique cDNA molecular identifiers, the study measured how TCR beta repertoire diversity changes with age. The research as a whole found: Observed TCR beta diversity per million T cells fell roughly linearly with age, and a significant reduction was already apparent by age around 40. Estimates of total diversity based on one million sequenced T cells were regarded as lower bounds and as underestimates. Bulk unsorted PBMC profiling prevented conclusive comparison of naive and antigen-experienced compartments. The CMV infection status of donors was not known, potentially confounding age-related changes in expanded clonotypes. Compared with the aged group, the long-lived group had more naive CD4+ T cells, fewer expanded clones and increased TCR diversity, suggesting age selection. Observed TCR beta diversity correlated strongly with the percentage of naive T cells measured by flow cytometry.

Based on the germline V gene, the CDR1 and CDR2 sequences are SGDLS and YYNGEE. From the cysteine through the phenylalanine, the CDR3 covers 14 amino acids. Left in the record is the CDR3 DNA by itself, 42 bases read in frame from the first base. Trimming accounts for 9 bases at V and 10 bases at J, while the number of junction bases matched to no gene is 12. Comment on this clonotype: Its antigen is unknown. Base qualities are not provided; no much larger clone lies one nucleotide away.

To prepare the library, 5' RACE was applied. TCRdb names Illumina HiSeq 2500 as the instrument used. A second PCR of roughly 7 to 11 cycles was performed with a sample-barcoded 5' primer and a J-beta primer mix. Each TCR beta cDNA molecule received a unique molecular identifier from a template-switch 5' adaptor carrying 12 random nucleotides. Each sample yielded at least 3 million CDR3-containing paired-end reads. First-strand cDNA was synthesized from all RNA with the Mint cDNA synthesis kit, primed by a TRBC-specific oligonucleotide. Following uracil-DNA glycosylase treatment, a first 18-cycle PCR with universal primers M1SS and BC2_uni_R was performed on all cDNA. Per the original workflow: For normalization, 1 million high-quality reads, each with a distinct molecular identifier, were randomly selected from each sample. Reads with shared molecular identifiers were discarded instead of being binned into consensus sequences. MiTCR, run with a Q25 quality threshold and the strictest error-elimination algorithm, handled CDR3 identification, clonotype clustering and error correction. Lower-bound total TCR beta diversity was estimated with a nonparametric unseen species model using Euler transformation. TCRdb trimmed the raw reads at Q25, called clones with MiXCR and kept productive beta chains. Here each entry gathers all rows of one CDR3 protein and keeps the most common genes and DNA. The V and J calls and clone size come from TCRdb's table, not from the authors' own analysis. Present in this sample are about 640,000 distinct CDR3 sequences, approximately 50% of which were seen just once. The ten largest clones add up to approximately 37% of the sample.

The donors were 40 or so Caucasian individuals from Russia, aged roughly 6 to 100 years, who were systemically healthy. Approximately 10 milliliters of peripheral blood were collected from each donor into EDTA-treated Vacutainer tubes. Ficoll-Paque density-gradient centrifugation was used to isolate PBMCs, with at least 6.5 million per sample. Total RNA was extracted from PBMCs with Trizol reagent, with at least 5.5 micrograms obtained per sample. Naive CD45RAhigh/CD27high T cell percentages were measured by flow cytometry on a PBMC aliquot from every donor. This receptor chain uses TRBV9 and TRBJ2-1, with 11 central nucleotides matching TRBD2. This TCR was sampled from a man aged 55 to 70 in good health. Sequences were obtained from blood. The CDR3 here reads CATGPQLAGVEQFF. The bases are TGTGCCACCGGCCCCCAACTAGCGGGGGTAGAGCAGTTCTTC.